The next 27 T cell receptor beta chains were all read from a single sample in a study of post-analysis software for immune sequencing data. Sequencing libraries made from TCR beta cDNA carried unique molecular identifiers. A single record per CDR3 protein comes from TCRdb applying MiXCR to the PCR reads. The data show about 160,000 distinct CDR3 sequences, with about 36% seen just once and around 30% held by the top ten. Sequenced material: blood, taken after autologous hematopoietic stem cell transplantation. These receptors came from a girl between 10 and 17 years old with multiple sclerosis.

The rearrangement uses TRBV2 and TRBJ2-1, with TRBD1 matching 7 bases. V lost 3 bases to trimming and J lost 0 bases; unmatched junction nucleotides: 5. The CDR3 length is 16 residues. CDR1 is SNHLY and CDR2 is FYNNEI in the germline V gene. In DNA form, the CDR3 reads TGTGCCAGCAGTGATTGGGACAGCCGCTCCTACAATGAGCAGTTCTTC. This gives the protein CASSDWDSRSYNEQFF.

The chain has TRBV20-1 and TRBJ2-3; D perhaps matches TRBD2 (6 bases). Germline V lookup: CDR1 DFQATT, CDR2 SNEGSKA (reference sequence). The ends were cut back, 6 bases at V and 1 base at J, with 17 bases in the middle. This CDR3 comprises 15 residues. The CDR3 region is CSAVGASARTDTQYF. DNA of the CDR3: TGCAGTGCGGTCGGGGCTAGCGCCCGCACAGATACGCAGTATTTT.

This clonotype was detected many times. The rearrangement uses TRBV29-1 and TRBJ1-2; D gene ambiguous. Germline-derived CDR1 and CDR2 are SQVTM and ANQGSEA. The CDR3 covers 13 residues. Trimming removed 2 bases from V and 5 bases from J, with 12 bases in between. DNA for the CDR3: TGCAGCGTTGAAAGCAGCCTAGGATATGGCTACACCTTC. This encodes CSVESSLGYGYTF. Based on the CDR3 plus reference TRBV29-1 and TRBJ1-2, the full variable domain is SAVISQKPSRDICQRGTSLTIQCQVDSQVTMMFWYRQQPGQSLTLIATANQGSEATYESGFVIDKFPISRPNLTFSTLTVSNMSPEDSSIYLCSVESSLGYGYTFGSGTRLTVV.

The V and J genes are TRBV20-1 and TRBJ2-3, with D tentatively TRBD1 (6 bases). The CDR3 runs 13 residues. Trimming left V 5 bases short and J 2 bases short, with 11 bases between. Germline CDR1 reads DFQATT; CDR2 reads SNEGSKA (reference sequence). CDR3 coding DNA: TGCAGTGCTCCGGACAGATACACAGATACGCAGTATTTT. It encodes CSAPDRYTDTQYF.

This clonotype was recorded a few times. The chain is built from TRBV10-3 and TRBJ2-3; D is undetermined. Germline lookup yields CDR1 ENHRY and CDR2 SYGVKD. The CDR3 runs 11 residues. The V and J ends lost 6 bases and 4 bases respectively, with 5 bases between them. The CDR3: CAIRTADTQYF. CDR3 DNA sequence: TGTGCCATCAGGACGGCAGATACGCAGTATTTT.

This clonotype was seen more than once but under ten times. One base away lies a much larger clone, so this may be a sequencing read error. This chain links TRBV20-1 with TRBJ2-1; 10 bases line up with TRBD2. The DNA end is a closer match to TRBJ2-7, so the J assignment may be wrong. In germline, CDR1 is DFQATT, CDR2 SNEGSKA (reference sequence). There are 18 residues in the CDR3. The CDR3 nucleotides are TGCAGTGCTAGGGGAACTAGCGGGGCATTTTTCTCCTACAATGAGCAGTACTTC. It is translated as CSARGTSGAFFSYNEQYF.

The rearrangement links TRBV7-8 to TRBJ2-7, with 13 nucleotides matching TRBD2. The J call is doubtful: the DNA matches TRBJ2-1 better. In germline, CDR1 is SGHVS, CDR2 FQNEAQ. The CDR3 runs 14 residues. For the CDR3, the DNA is TGTGCCAGCAGCTTAGGGACTAGCGGGAGCGAGCAGTTCTTC. Translation: CASSLGTSGSEQFF.

V and J are TRBV20-1 and TRBJ2-7; TRBD2 agrees at 9 bases. V lost 5 bases, J lost 4 bases, and 9 bases stayed unmatched. This CDR3 spans 14 amino acids. CDR1 DFQATT and CDR2 SNEGSKA come from the germline V gene (reference sequence). The CDR3 loop reads CSAQGVAGVYEQYF. DNA for the CDR3: TGCAGTGCTCAGGGAGTAGCGGGAGTGTACGAGCAGTACTTC.

This clonotype was detected ten times or more. The chain employs TRBV20-1 and TRBJ2-5; 8 positions match TRBD2. The V segment lost 1 base and the J segment 3 bases; nucleotides outside the gene matches: 4. This CDR3 is 14 amino acids long. Germline V gene data show CDR1 as DFQATT and CDR2 as SNEGSKA (reference sequence). Written as DNA, the CDR3 is TGCAGTGCTAGAGCGGGACTAGTTAAAGAGACCCAGTACTTC. Translating gives CSARAGLVKETQYF.

The chain couples TRBV20-1 to TRBJ2-1; 9 nucleotides match TRBD2. Germline V lookup: CDR1 DFQATT, CDR2 SNEGSKA (reference sequence). Losses at the gene ends were 2 bases for V and 8 bases for J; bases not matched to a gene: 10. The CDR3 has 15 residues. The CDR3 loop reads CSARKASGIVYEQFF. As DNA, the CDR3 is TGCAGTGCTAGAAAGGCTAGCGGGATAGTCTATGAGCAGTTCTTC.

This clonotype was observed a few times. V gene TRBV7-3 combines with J gene TRBJ2-3; D is undetermined. The CDR3 consists of 13 residues. Germline-derived CDR1 and CDR2 are SGHTA and FQGTGA. The V end lost 4 bases, the J end lost 3 bases, and 8 bases lay between the germline ends. The CDR3 spells CASSWEITDTQYF. The CDR3 DNA reads TGTGCCAGCAGCTGGGAAATAACAGATACGCAGTATTTT.

This sequence joins TRBV7-9 and TRBJ1-1; 7 bases fit TRBD1. Germline lookup yields CDR1 SEHNR and CDR2 FQNEAQ (reference sequence). CDR3 size: 15 residues. With 4 bases clipped from V and 10 bases from J, the junction kept 15 bases outside the gene matches. The CDR3 is CASSSRAGQTLGAFF. For the CDR3, the DNA is TGTGCCAGCAGCTCCAGGGCGGGACAGACTCTTGGAGCTTTCTTT.

The sample holds one count of this clonotype. This rearrangement joins TRBV7-8 to TRBJ2-7, with 8 bases fitting TRBD1. The closer fit of TRBJ2-5 to the DNA end suggests the J call may be wrong. The CDR3 loop spans 17 amino acids. CDR1 is SGHVS and CDR2 is FQNEAQ in the germline V gene. The CDR3, as DNA: TGTGCCAGCAGCCCCCCAGCAGGCCAGGGGGCGGGAGAGACCCAGTACTTC. Protein product: CASSPPAGQGAGETQYF.

This chain links TRBV12-3 or TRBV12-4 with TRBJ2-7; D call uncertain. Trimming pared 5 bases from V and 7 bases from J, leaving 24 bases between. The CDR3 totals 16 residues. The CDR3 nucleotides are TGTGCCAGCAGTCCCCTTCTTGGTAGCTCGGGTAATGAGCAGTACTTC. Its protein is CASSPLLGSSGNEQYF.

The rearrangement joins TRBV20-1 to TRBJ2-3; 10 nucleotides align to TRBD1. CDR1 is DFQATT and CDR2 is SNEGSKA in the germline V gene (reference sequence). After removal of 1 base from V and 3 bases from J, the junction contained 13 bases not matched to a gene. The CDR3 spans 18 residues. CDR3 loop: CSARAFPGQGKLTDTQYF. In DNA form, the CDR3 reads TGCAGTGCTAGAGCTTTTCCGGGACAGGGGAAATTAACAGATACGCAGTATTTT.

The J gene is TRBJ2-1, the V gene TRBV7-8, with D tentatively TRBD2 (6 bases). The CDR3 spans 15 residues. V was clipped by 5 bases and J by 0 bases, with 11 bases between them. CDR1 is SGHVS and CDR2 is FQNEAQ in the germline V gene. CDR3 residues: CASSTLAHSYNEQFF. Here the CDR3 DNA reads TGTGCCAGCAGCACTCTAGCGCACTCCTACAATGAGCAGTTCTTC.

This chain uses TRBV20-1 with TRBJ1-4; a weak D match, TRBD1 (5 bases). Trimming stripped 3 bases from V and 8 bases from J, with 19 bases between. Germline CDR1 DFQATT, CDR2 SNEGSKA (reference sequence). This CDR3 contains 15 residues. For the CDR3, the DNA is TGCAGTGCTAGCTTATTCCATCAGGGAATGGAAAAACTGTTTTTT. This codes for CSASLFHQGMEKLFF.

J is TRBJ2-1 and V is TRBV7-6; D perhaps matches TRBD2 (5 bases). Trimming cost V 1 base and J 8 bases, with 15 bases left between them. The CDR3 is 15 residues long. Per germline, CDR1 SGHVS and CDR2 FNYEAQ. CDR3 residues: CASSLGRGYTDEQFF. CDR3 in DNA: TGTGCCAGCAGCTTAGGGAGAGGGTATACCGATGAGCAGTTCTTC.

CDR3 coding DNA: TGCGCCAGCAGCTGGGCCGATAGCGGGAGGCAGGGTCCCTACGAGCAGTACTTC. Translated, it gives CASSWADSGRQGPYEQYF. This chain uses TRBV5-1 with TRBJ2-7; TRBD2 matches 10 bases. This CDR3 is 18 amino acids long. Germline V CDR1 and CDR2: SGHRS, YFSETQ. Trimming at V came to 3 bases and at J to 2 bases, leaving 14 bases not matched to a gene.

With regard to this clonotype: A much bigger clone sits one base away, suggesting this may be a read error. V and J are TRBV29-1 and TRBJ2-5, with D possibly matching TRBD1 (6 bases). CDR1 is SQVTM, CDR2 ANQGSEA, per germline. CDR3 length: 10 residues. CDR3 sequence (DNA): TGCAGCGTAGGGGGTGAGACCCAGGACTTC. Protein sequence: CSVGGETQDF.

This clonotype has a handful of counts. CDR3 loop: CASSWSWGMNTEAFF. The CDR3, as DNA: TGTGCCAGCAGTTGGTCCTGGGGTATGAACACTGAAGCTTTCTTT. The chain recombines TRBV6-2 or TRBV6-3 with TRBJ1-1; the D is unclear. This CDR3 is built from 15 residues. Germline V gene data show CDR1 as MNHEY and CDR2 as SVGEGT. V shed 4 bases and J shed 0 bases, with 12 bases lying between them.

The chain recombines TRBV7-8 with TRBJ1-3; the D is unclear. V was cut by 2 bases and J by 0 bases, with 8 bases left in between. CDR1 and CDR2 from the germline V gene are SGHVS and FQNEAQ. The CDR3 is made up of 15 amino acids. The CDR3 DNA follows: TGTGCCAGCAGCTTAAGCCCCGACTCTGGAAACACCATATATTTT. Its protein product is CASSLSPDSGNTIYF.

This clonotype was recorded many times. The chain joins TRBV4-3 to TRBJ1-2; 11 bases agree with TRBD1. Germline CDR1 LGHNA, CDR2 YSLEER. The CDR3 covers 16 residues. Trimming took 3 bases from V and 5 from J; bases not matched to a gene: 8. This CDR3 reads CASSHVDRDRGYGYTF. CDR3 sequence (DNA): TGCGCCAGCAGCCATGTAGACCGGGACAGGGGGTATGGCTACACCTTC.

V usage is TRBV14 and J usage is TRBJ1-2, with D uncertain. CDR1 and CDR2 (germline): SGHDN, FVKESK. V was cut by 0 bases and J by 7 bases, with 15 bases left in between. This CDR3 is built from 15 residues. The CDR3 DNA is TGTGCCAGCAGCCAAGACACCAGCCCGATCAGTGGCTACACCTTC. Protein: CASSQDTSPISGYTF.

V usage is TRBV29-1 and J usage is TRBJ2-5, with unresolved D. This CDR3 has 13 amino acids. The germline V and J ends were trimmed by 4 bases and 5 bases, with 14 bases remaining between them. Per germline, CDR1 SQVTM and CDR2 ANQGSEA. The CDR3 DNA follows: TGCAGCGTTGGAAACAAACCATGGGAGACCCAGTACTTC. Its protein product is CSVGNKPWETQYF.

This clonotype was recorded only once. The chain recombines TRBV3-1 with TRBJ2-7; 10 bases agree with TRBD2. This CDR3 has 16 amino acids. The germline CDR1 and CDR2 sequences are LGHDT and YNNKEL (reference sequence). The ends lost 2 bases at V and 2 bases at J; junction bases unmatched: 6. CDR3 region: CASSQSPLAGAYEQYF. CDR3 DNA sequence: TGTGCCAGCAGCCAATCCCCTCTAGCGGGAGCCTACGAGCAGTACTTC.

This clonotype was counted at least ten times. This chain joins TRBV6-5 and TRBJ2-1; maybe TRBD1 (5 bases). V lost 6 bases and J lost 6, with 12 bases in between. CDR1 is MNHEY, CDR2 SVGAGI, per germline. The CDR3 runs to 13 residues. The CDR3 sequence is CASRAGQVNEQFF. The CDR3, as DNA: TGTGCCAGCAGGGCAGGGCAGGTCAATGAGCAGTTCTTC.